The clone carrying this TCR beta chain was counted once. At deep level, the assay was performed. The assay was immunoSEQ multiplex PCR, and TCRdb's table has in-frame clones only and misses some. The table includes around 1,100,000 clones, 70% to 85% detected once. The source of the sample is a study of shared clonotypes between healthy human individuals. The CDR3 extends over 15 amino acids. Deletions cut 3 bases from V and 4 bases from J, with 15 bases between. CDR1 and CDR2 from the germline V gene are MDHEN and SYDVKM. Donors had no recently reported acute infections or vaccinations and were HIV-negative.

The source material was memory CD4+ T cells from PBMCs. Noted subset: CD45RA-negative fraction. V and J are TRBV28 and TRBJ1-1; D not certain. This TCR derives from a man younger than 35 in good health. Some clones in this sample may be carry-over from other donors' samples. The CDR3 is CASSFAFSRGTEAFF. CDR3 bases: TGTGCCAGCAGTTTCGCGTTTTCGCGGGGCACTGAAGCTTTCTTT.